A single sample gave rise to the 29 T cell receptor beta chains below, sequenced in a study of T cell responses to AZD1222 COVID-19 vaccine. The protocol was immunoSEQ multiplex PCR, while the TCRdb copy is restricted to in-frame clones and leaves out a portion. This sample has over 120,000 clones, with roughly 89% found just once. The sample was peripheral blood, taken on day 0 of AZD1222 vaccination. Receptors were obtained from an adult in good health.

V is TRBV2 and J is TRBJ2-2; 7 nucleotides agree with TRBD1. With V trimmed by 3 bases and J by 6 bases, 7 bases remained unmatched. The CDR3 extends over 15 amino acids. Per the germline V gene, CDR1 is SNHLY and CDR2 is FYNNEI. CDR3 residues: CASSETGSFSGELFF. CDR3 coding DNA: TGTGCCAGCAGTGAGACAGGGTCCTTCTCCGGGGAGCTGTTTTTT. The full variable domain, its missing parts supplied by reference TRBV2 and TRBJ2-2, is EPEVTQTPSHQVTQMGQEVILRCVPISNHLYFYWYRQILGQKVEFLVSFYNNEISEKSEIFDDQFSVERPDGSNFTLKIRSTKLEDSAMYFCASSETGSFSGELFFGEGSRLTVL.

This clone was picked up one time. The V gene is TRBV12-5, the J gene TRBJ1-2, with 7 bases lining up with TRBD1. V dropped 6 bases and J dropped 0; count of bases not matched to a gene: 7. CDR3 length equals 15 residues. CDR1 and CDR2 (germline): LGHNT, FRNRAP. The chain's CDR3 is CASGQGGQANYGYTF. In DNA, the CDR3 is TGTGCTAGTGGCCAGGGGGGCCAAGCTAACTATGGCTACACCTTC.

J is TRBJ2-1 and V is TRBV15, with D unclear. From germline, CDR1 is LNHNV and CDR2 YYDKDF (reference sequence). With 0 bases removed from V and 6 bases from J, the gap between germline ends came to 12 bases. The CDR3 totals 15 residues. For the CDR3, the DNA is TGTGCCACCAGCAGAGACCTGTCCACCCGCAATGAGCAGTTCTTC. Translating gives CATSRDLSTRNEQFF.

The rearrangement uses TRBV3-1 (or the pseudogene TRBV3-2) and TRBJ1-5; D not resolved. V was trimmed by 1 base and J by 10 bases, leaving 11 bases between them. Germline-derived CDR1 and CDR2 are LGHDT and YNNKEL (reference sequence). The CDR3 length is 13 residues. CDR3 loop: CASSQGAPGPQHF. The CDR3 DNA follows: TGTGCCAGCAGCCAAGGAGCACCGGGACCCCAGCATTTT.

The chain links TRBV6-4 to TRBJ2-3; a possible D gene is TRBD2 (6 bases). Germline V gene sequence: CDR1 MRHNA, CDR2 SNTAGT. Trimming removed 2 bases from V and 6 bases from J, with 15 bases in between. The CDR3 sequence is 15 residues long. Here the CDR3 DNA reads TGTGCCAGCAGTGACGCCAGCGGAGGGGTCGATACGCAGTATTTT. Amino acid sequence: CASSDASGGVDTQYF.

The chain uses TRBV2 and TRBJ2-5, with no clear D. The V and J ends lost 7 bases and 2 bases respectively, with 11 bases between them. The V gene's germline CDR1 is SNHLY and CDR2 FYNNEI. The CDR3 consists of 13 residues. In nucleotides, the CDR3 is TGTGCCAGCAATCGACTGTTACAAGAGACCCAGTACTTC. This codes for CASNRLLQETQYF.

This chain uses TRBV13 with TRBJ1-1; D not resolved. CDR1 is PRHDT and CDR2 is FYEKMQ in the germline V gene (reference sequence). With 3 bases removed from V and 0 bases from J, the gap between germline ends came to 17 bases. The CDR3 covers 17 residues. The CDR3 region has the DNA TGTGCCAGCAGCTTCAGGCCTCTTCTGGCGATGAACACTGAAGCTTTCTTT. Protein sequence: CASSFRPLLAMNTEAFF.

The chain carries TRBV6-5 and TRBJ2-5, with unresolved D. CDR3 length equals 13 residues. The V and J ends lost 6 bases and 0 bases respectively, with 8 bases between them. Germline V gives CDR1 MNHEY, CDR2 SVGAGI. The CDR3 bases are TGTGCCAGCAGGGACGCATACCAAGAGACCCAGTACTTC. This gives the protein CASRDAYQETQYF.

This chain's CDR3 is CASSFGQGYQPQHF. The CDR3 coding sequence is TGTGCCAGCAGTTTCGGACAGGGGTATCAGCCCCAGCATTTT. J is TRBJ1-5 and V is TRBV28, with 9 bases lining up with TRBD1. This CDR3 contains 14 residues. V lost 3 bases, J lost 5 bases, and 2 bases stayed unmatched. The germline gives CDR1 MDHEN, CDR2 SYDVKM.

This chain uses TRBV18 with TRBJ2-7; no clear D gene. This CDR3 is built from 14 residues. Trimming stripped 6 bases from V and 2 bases from J, with 14 bases between. Germline V gene sequence: CDR1 KGHSH, CDR2 LQKENI. CDR3 sequence: CASSLNQMAYEQYF. DNA of the CDR3: TGTGCCAGCTCGCTAAACCAAATGGCCTACGAGCAGTACTTC.

The rearrangement joins TRBV7-3 to TRBJ1-5; tentative D call: TRBD1 (5 bases). Germline CDR1 SGHTA, CDR2 FQGTGA. Trimming removed 1 base at V and 5 bases at J, with 6 bases between. The CDR3 extends over 13 amino acids. The CDR3 nucleotides read TGTGCCAGCAGCTTAATGGGGGATCAGCCCCAGCATTTT. As protein: CASSLMGDQPQHF. Combining the CDR3 with reference TRBV7-3 and TRBJ1-5 gives the whole variable domain GAGVSQTPSNKVTEKGKYVELRCDPISGHTALYWYRQSLGQGPEFLIYFQGTGAADDSGLPNDRFFAVRPEGSVSTLKIQRTERGDSAVYLCASSLMGDQPQHFGDGTRLSIL.

This clone appeared a single time. CDR3 DNA sequence: TGTGCCAGTAGTATGACCATCCTAGGTCAGCCCCAGCATTTT. This encodes CASSMTILGQPQHF. The chain has TRBV19 and TRBJ1-5; the D is unclear. CDR1 and CDR2 (germline): LNHDA, SQIVND (reference sequence). The CDR3 runs to 14 residues. The germline V and J ends were trimmed by 3 bases and 6 bases, with 12 bases remaining between them.

This sequence joins TRBV29-1 and TRBJ2-3; 10 positions agree with TRBD2. This CDR3 has 16 residues. Germline CDR1 reads SQVTM; CDR2 reads ANQGSEA. CDR3 sequence: CSSGAGGVPSTDTQYF. CDR3 bases: TGCAGTTCTGGAGCGGGAGGGGTCCCGAGCACAGATACGCAGTATTTT.

The CDR3, as DNA: TGTGCCAGCAGTGAAGATGGTTTCACTGAAGCTTTCTTT. Its translation: CASSEDGFTEAFF. The chain links TRBV6-1 to TRBJ1-1; unclear D gene. Looked up from germline, CDR1 is MNHNS and CDR2 is SASEGT. The CDR3 loop spans 13 amino acids. V was shortened by 1 base and J by 4 bases, with 7 bases between the two germline ends.

V usage is TRBV20-1 and J usage is TRBJ2-7; the match to TRBD2 covers 16 bases. Trimming at V came to 3 bases and at J to 2 bases, leaving 10 bases not matched to a gene. From germline, CDR1 is DFQATT and CDR2 SNEGSKA (reference sequence). CDR3 size: 18 residues. The CDR3 is CSASDYGTSGRAPYEQYF. The CDR3, as DNA: TGCAGTGCTAGTGATTACGGGACTAGCGGGAGGGCCCCCTACGAGCAGTACTTC.

This clone appeared a few times. The chain links TRBV27 to TRBJ1-5; D unclear. Germline CDR1 MNHEY, CDR2 SMNVEV (reference sequence). The CDR3 runs to 17 residues. Between the trimmed V and J ends, which lost 3 bases and 7 bases, there was a span of 22 bases. CDR3 coding DNA: TGTGCCAGCAGTTTCCTACCTCCTATTCCCGTGAACCAGCCCCAGCATTTT. Translated: CASSFLPPIPVNQPQHF.

This clone has just a few counts. This chain connects TRBV30 to TRBJ2-2; 12 nucleotides line up with TRBD1. The V gene end was trimmed by 7 bases and the J gene end by 6 bases; junction bases not matched to a gene: 3. Looked up from germline, CDR1 is GTSNPN and CDR2 is SVGIG (reference sequence). The CDR3 covers 13 residues. This CDR3 reads CASGQGAPGELFF. CDR3 nucleotide sequence: TGTGCCTCGGGACAGGGGGCGCCCGGGGAGCTGTTTTTT. The full variable domain, in which reference TRBV30 and TRBJ2-2 provide the parts outside the CDR3, is SQTIHQWPATLVQPVGSPLSLECTVEGTSNPNLYWYRQAAGRGLQLLFYSVGIGQISSEVPQNLSASRPQDRQFILSSKKLLLSDSGFYLCASGQGAPGELFFGEGSRLTVL.

This chain connects TRBV15 to TRBJ1-4; 10 bases are shared with TRBD1. The CDR3 has 15 residues. V shed 2 bases, J shed 8 bases, and the junction held 5 bases outside the gene matches. Per germline, CDR1 LNHNV and CDR2 YYDKDF (reference sequence). For the CDR3, the DNA is TGTGCCACCAGCAGAACCGGGACAGGGGACGAAAAACTGTTTTTT. It encodes CATSRTGTGDEKLFF.

This chain joins TRBV28 and TRBJ1-2; D is ambiguous. Trimming removed 3 bases at V and 2 bases at J, with 7 bases between. The CDR3 has 13 amino acids. Per germline, CDR1 MDHEN and CDR2 SYDVKM. The CDR3 protein is CASSLVGNYGYTF. CDR3 bases: TGTGCCAGCAGTTTGGTAGGAAACTATGGCTACACCTTC.

The CDR3 DNA reads TGCGCCAGCAGCTTGTTTCGTGGGGCTAGCGGGGCCCGGTACCAAGAGACCCAGTACTTC. The encoded protein is CASSLFRGASGARYQETQYF. This sequence joins TRBV5-1 and TRBJ2-5, with 9 nucleotides matching TRBD2. This CDR3 has 20 residues. Germline V gene sequence: CDR1 SGHRS, CDR2 YFSETQ. The junction had 16 bases not matched to a gene; V was cut back by 1 base and J by 0 bases.

V is TRBV6-2 or TRBV6-3 and J is TRBJ1-2; tentatively, D is TRBD1 (5 bases). Germline CDR1 MNHEY, CDR2 SVGEGT. This CDR3 comprises 15 residues. V shed 2 bases and J shed 6 bases, with 16 bases lying between them. CDR3 DNA: TGTGCCAGCAGTTACAATTCTCCTGTGGACAATGGCTACACCTTC. Amino acids: CASSYNSPVDNGYTF.

This chain links TRBV21-1 with TRBJ1-1; no DNA check was done on the table's D call, TRBD1. TRBV21-1 is shown as a pseudogene. The CDR3 consists of 22 residues. The CDR3 nucleotides are TGTGCCAGCAGCAAAGGACGCGAGGTAGACAGGGGGCACAGCGGTTCATATTCTGAAGCTTTCTTT. Protein sequence: CASSKGREVDRGHSGSYSEAFF.

DNA of the CDR3: TGTGCCAGCAGTTACTCGACGACTAGCGGGAGTTATGAGCAGTTCTTC. Translation: CASSYSTTSGSYEQFF. V is TRBV6-5 and J is TRBJ2-1; 12 nucleotides line up with TRBD2. The CDR3 is made up of 16 amino acids. Trimming at V came to 0 bases and at J to 8 bases, leaving 5 bases not matched to a gene. Per germline, CDR1 MNHEY and CDR2 SVGAGI.

A single count supports this clone. DNA for the CDR3: TGTGCCAGCAGCCAGACAGGGCCGGACACCTTC. Residues: CASSQTGPDTF. This chain links TRBV7-9 with TRBJ1-2; 7 bases are a match to TRBD1. V lost 5 bases, J lost 12 bases, and 6 bases stayed unmatched. CDR3 length equals 11 residues. Germline assignment: CDR1 SEHNR and CDR2 FQNEAQ (reference sequence).

This clone was seen only once. This chain links TRBV20-1 with TRBJ2-7; 12 nucleotides line up with TRBD1. CDR1 is DFQATT, CDR2 SNEGSKA, per germline (reference sequence). V lost 3 bases, J lost 6 bases, and 9 bases stayed unmatched. The CDR3 contains 15 residues. The CDR3 DNA follows: TGCAGTGCTAGTTTGTTTGGGACAGGGGGCACCGAGCAGTACTTC. Its protein product is CSASLFGTGGTEQYF.

The chain is built from TRBV27 and TRBJ1-5, with no clear D. V lost 2 bases and J 2 bases, leaving 10 bases between the germline ends. The CDR3 consists of 15 residues. Germline CDR1 MNHEY, CDR2 SMNVEV (reference sequence). The CDR3 region is CASSLNQAGNQPQHF. The CDR3 DNA reads TGTGCCAGCAGTTTAAATCAGGCCGGCAATCAGCCCCAGCATTTT.

This clone has only one observation. The rearrangement uses TRBV15 and TRBJ1-6; unclear D gene. CDR1 LNHNV and CDR2 YYDKDF come from the germline V gene (reference sequence). Trimming left V 0 bases short and J 5 bases short, with 5 bases between. The CDR3 has 14 amino acids. In nucleotides, the CDR3 is TGTGCCACCAGCAGAGATCGGGATAATTCACCCCTCCACTTT. Its protein is CATSRDRDNSPLHF.

Only a few counts were recorded for this clone. The V call is TRBV28, the J call TRBJ2-7; the D gene could be TRBD1 or TRBD2 (5 bases each). CDR1 is MDHEN, CDR2 SYDVKM, per germline. The CDR3 has 16 residues. Trimming removed 1 base at V and 3 bases at J, with 16 bases between. Written as DNA, the CDR3 is TGTGCCAGCAGTTTATACCCAGCGGCGAGGGGCTACGAGCAGTACTTC. Protein product: CASSLYPAARGYEQYF.

The chain is built from TRBV19 and TRBJ1-5; D not certain. CDR3 size: 14 residues. V lost 8 bases, J lost 0 bases, and 11 bases lay in between. Per the germline V gene, CDR1 is LNHDA and CDR2 is SQIVND (reference sequence). CDR3 residues: CASLDTRSNQPQHF. In DNA, the CDR3 is TGTGCCAGTTTAGACACCCGTAGCAATCAGCCCCAGCATTTT.